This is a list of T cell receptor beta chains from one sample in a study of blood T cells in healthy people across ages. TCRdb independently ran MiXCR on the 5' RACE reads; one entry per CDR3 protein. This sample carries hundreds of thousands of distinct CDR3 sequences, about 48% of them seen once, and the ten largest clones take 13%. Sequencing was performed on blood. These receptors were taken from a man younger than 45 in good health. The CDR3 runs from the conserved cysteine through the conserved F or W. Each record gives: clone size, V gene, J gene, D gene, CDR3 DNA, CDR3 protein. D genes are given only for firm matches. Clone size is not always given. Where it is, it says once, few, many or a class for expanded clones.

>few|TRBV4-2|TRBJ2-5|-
TGTGCCAGCAGCCAACCCGGACAGTTACAAGAGACCCAGTACTTC
CASSQPGQLQETQYF
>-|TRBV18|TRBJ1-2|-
TGTGCCAGCTCCCCTCTGACAGCGCTTGAGGCATCCGATGGCTACACCTTC
CASSPLTALEASDGYTF
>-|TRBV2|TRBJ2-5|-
TGTGCCAGCAGTGAAGGTTACAATGAGCAGTACTTC
CASSEGYNEQYF
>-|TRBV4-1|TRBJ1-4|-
TGCGCCAGCAGCCTGCCCGGGGGACTGAATGAAAAACTGTTTTTT
CASSLPGGLNEKLFF
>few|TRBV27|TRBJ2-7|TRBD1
TGTGCCAGCAGAAATGGAGGGACAGGGCAGGGCGAGCAGTACTTC
CASRNGGTGQGEQYF
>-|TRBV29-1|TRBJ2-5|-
TGCAGCGCCCCCGTGGCCTCGGAGACCCAGTACTTC
CSAPVASETQYF
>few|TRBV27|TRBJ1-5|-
TGTGCCAGCAGAGTACAGGTCGATAGCAATCAGCCCCAGCATTTT
CASRVQVDSNQPQHF
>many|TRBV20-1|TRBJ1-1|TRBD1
TGCAGTGCTACCAACCCCGGGACAGGGCGAACTGAAGCTTTCTTT
CSATNPGTGRTEAFF
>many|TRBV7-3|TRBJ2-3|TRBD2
TGTGCCAGCTCGGTGGGACTAGGGGATACGCAGTATTTT
CASSVGLGDTQYF
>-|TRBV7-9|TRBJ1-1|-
TGTGCCAGCAGCTCGTTAGGGTCGACCGGACCGGCGAACACTGAAGCTTTCTTT
CASSSLGSTGPANTEAFF
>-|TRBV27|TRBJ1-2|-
TGTGCCAGCAGTTTATGGGCAGGCTCCTATGGCTACACCTTC
CASSLWAGSYGYTF
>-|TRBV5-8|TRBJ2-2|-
TGTGCCAGCAGCTTGCCCTCCGGCGCGGTGAACACCGGGGAGCTGTTTTTT
CASSLPSGAVNTGELFF
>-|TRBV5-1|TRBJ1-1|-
TGCGCCAGCAGCTTGGAGGCAGGGTCAGACACTGAAGCTTTCTTT
CASSLEAGSDTEAFF
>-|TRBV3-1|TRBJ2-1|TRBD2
TGTGCCAGCAGCCCTGGGACTAGCGGGGGGCACTATAATAACGATGAGCAGTTCTTC
CASSPGTSGGHYNNDEQFF
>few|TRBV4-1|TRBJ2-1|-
TGCGCCAGCAGGCCGAGCACGGCCTCCTACAATGAGCAGTTCTTC
CASRPSTASYNEQFF
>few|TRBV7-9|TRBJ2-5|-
TGTGCCAGCAGCCTTAATTGGGGACAAGAGACCCAGTACTTC
CASSLNWGQETQYF
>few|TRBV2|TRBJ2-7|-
TGTGCCAGCAGTGTCCAGGGCCCTATGGACGAGCAGTACTTC
CASSVQGPMDEQYF
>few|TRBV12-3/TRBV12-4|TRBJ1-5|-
TGTGCCAGCAGCCTTGACATTTATAGCAATCAGCCCCAGCATTTT
CASSLDIYSNQPQHF
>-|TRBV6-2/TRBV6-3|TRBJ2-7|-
TGTGCCAGCAGTCTTGTATCCGCCTACGAGCAGTACTTC
CASSLVSAYEQYF
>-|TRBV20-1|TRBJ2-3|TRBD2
TGCAGTGCTAGGAATCCTGGCGGGGGGGGTTACACTGCTGGCACAGATACGCAGTATTTT
CSARNPGGGGYTAGTDTQYF
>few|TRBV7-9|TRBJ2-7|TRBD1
TGTGCCAGCAGCTTAGGATACAGGGGAGAGAACTACGAGCAGTACTTC
CASSLGYRGENYEQYF
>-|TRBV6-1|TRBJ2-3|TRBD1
TGTGCCAGCAGTGAATGGGCGAGGGGGCTCTCGGATACGCAGTATTTT
CASSEWARGLSDTQYF
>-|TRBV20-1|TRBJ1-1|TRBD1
TGCAGTGCTAGCCCATCCCTCTCAGGGGGCACTGAAGCTTTCTTT
CSASPSLSGGTEAFF
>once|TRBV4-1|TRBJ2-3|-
TGCGCCAGCAGCCATGTCTTCTCCCGGGACGGGGGTACGCAGTATTTT
CASSHVFSRDGGTQYF
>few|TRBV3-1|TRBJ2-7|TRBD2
TGTGCCAGCAGCCGTGCGGCTAGCGGGTCCTACGAGCAGTACTTC
CASSRAASGSYEQYF
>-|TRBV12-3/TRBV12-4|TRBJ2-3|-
TGTGCCAGCAGTTTGAGGCGGCCCCTGACAGATACGCAGTATTTT
CASSLRRPLTDTQYF
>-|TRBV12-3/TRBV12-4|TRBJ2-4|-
TGTGCCAGCAGTCCCAGCGAGGGTAAGGACATTCAGTACTTC
CASSPSEGKDIQYF
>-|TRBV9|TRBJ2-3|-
TGTGCCAGCAACCCTGGGGGGTCCAGCACAGATACGCAGTATTTT
CASNPGGSSTDTQYF
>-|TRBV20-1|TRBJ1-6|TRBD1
TGCAGTGCTCCTACAGGGGGCGCCGCCTATAATTCACCCCTCCACTTT
CSAPTGGAAYNSPLHF
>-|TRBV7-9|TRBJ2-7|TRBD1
TGTGCCAGCAGCTACGACAGGGGTTACTACGAGCAGTACTTC
CASSYDRGYYEQYF
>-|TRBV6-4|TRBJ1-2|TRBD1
TGTGCCAGCAGAATACCCGGGACAGGGACCTATGGCTACACCTTC
CASRIPGTGTYGYTF
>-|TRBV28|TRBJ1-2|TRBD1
TGTGCCAGCAGCTGGGGACAGACCTATGGCTACACCTTC
CASSWGQTYGYTF
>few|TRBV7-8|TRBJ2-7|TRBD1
TGTGCCAGCAGCTTAGAAGGACAGGGGGCGACACCCTCCTACGAGCAGTACTTC
CASSLEGQGATPSYEQYF
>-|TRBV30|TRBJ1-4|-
TGTGCCTGGAGTTTGACCGGGACCGGAGCAACTAATGAAAAACTGTTTTTT
CAWSLTGTGATNEKLFF
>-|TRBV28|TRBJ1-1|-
TGTGCCAGCAGCTTCTTAATGAACACTGAAGCTTTCTTT
CASSFLMNTEAFF
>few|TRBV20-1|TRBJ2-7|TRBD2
TGCAGTGCTATCACTAGCGGGGTCTCCTACGAGCAGTACTTC
CSAITSGVSYEQYF
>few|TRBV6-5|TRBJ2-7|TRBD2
TGTGCCAGCAGTCCGACTAGCGGGGGGGCCCACGAGCAGTACTTC
CASSPTSGGAHEQYF
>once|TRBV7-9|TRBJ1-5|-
TGTGCCAGCAGCCGGGGGGGGGGCTATCAGCCCCAGCATTTT
CASSRGGGYQPQHF
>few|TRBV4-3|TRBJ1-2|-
TGCGCCAGCAGCCAAGCCCCGGATAACCAGGAAGGCTACACCTTC
CASSQAPDNQEGYTF
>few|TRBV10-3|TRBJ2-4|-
TGTGCCATCAGTGAGTCTCGGGGGATAAGCAAAAACATTCAGTACTTC
CAISESRGISKNIQYF
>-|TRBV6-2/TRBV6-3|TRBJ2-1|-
TGTGCCAGCAGTTACCCTCGGGGTGGCTACAATGAGCAGTTCTTC
CASSYPRGGYNEQFF
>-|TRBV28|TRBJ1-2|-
TGTGCCAGCGCTGATGACAGAAACTATGGCTACACCTTC
CASADDRNYGYTF
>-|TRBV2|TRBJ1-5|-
TGTGCCAGCAGCGGGACGGGGGCAAAGCCCCAGCATTTT
CASSGTGAKPQHF
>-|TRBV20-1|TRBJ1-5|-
TGCAGTGCTAGGGCGGAGGTTAATCAGCCCCAGCATTTT
CSARAEVNQPQHF
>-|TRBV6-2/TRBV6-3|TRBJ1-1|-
TGTGCCAGCAGTTACTCCACAGGGCTGCGCACTGAAGCTTTCTTT
CASSYSTGLRTEAFF